This T cell receptor beta chain was documented in a study of shared clonotypes between healthy human individuals. Study observations and caveats: It was observed that roughly 4.8% of naive CD4 clonotypes were shared across a handful of donors. The represented genetic and exposure-history diversity was limited by the small number of donors.

This clone is a singleton in its sample. The antigen remains undetermined. Sequencing was performed with immunoSEQ multiplex PCR; in TCRdb, only in-frame clones are kept and a portion is missing. The table records some 1,900,000 clones, about 95% of them present only once. V trimming: 5 bases; J trimming: 2 bases; junction bases outside the gene matches: 6. The CDR3 has 15 amino acids. Germline assignment: CDR1 MNHEY and CDR2 SVGAGI. Positive CCR7 selection of CD45RO-negative cells yielded the naive CD8 cells, and terminally differentiated effector memory CD45RA+ cells were excluded. Recent vaccinations or acute infections were absent in the healthy HIV-negative adult donors.

The clonotype was recovered from a man between 18 and 29 years old in good health. Sequenced sample: naive CD8+ T cells sorted from blood. This rearrangement joins TRBV6-5 to TRBJ2-4; 7 nucleotides align to TRBD1. CDR3 DNA sequence: TGTGCCAGCAGTAGGGACAGCCTCACCAAAAACATTCAGTACTTC. It encodes CASSRDSLTKNIQYF.